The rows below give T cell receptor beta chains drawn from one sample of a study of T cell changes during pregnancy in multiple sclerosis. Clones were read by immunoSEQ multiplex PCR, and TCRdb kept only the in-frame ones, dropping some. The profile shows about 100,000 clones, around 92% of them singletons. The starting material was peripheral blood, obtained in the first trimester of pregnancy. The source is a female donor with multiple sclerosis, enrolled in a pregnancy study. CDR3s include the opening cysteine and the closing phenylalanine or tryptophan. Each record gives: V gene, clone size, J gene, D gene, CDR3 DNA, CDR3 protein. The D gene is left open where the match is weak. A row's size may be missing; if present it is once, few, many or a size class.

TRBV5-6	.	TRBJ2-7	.	TGTGCCAGCAGCTTCACGGGGATTTACTACGAGCAGTACTTC	CASSFTGIYYEQYF
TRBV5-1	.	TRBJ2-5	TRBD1	TGCGCCAGCAGCTTGGGGGACAGGGTGGGAGAAGAGACCCAGTACTTC	CASSLGDRVGEETQYF
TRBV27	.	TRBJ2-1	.	TGTGCCAGCAGTTTACCAGGGGCCAATGAGCAGTTCTTC	CASSLPGANEQFF
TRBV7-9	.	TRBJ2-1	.	TGTGCCAGCAGCTTAGCCCTAGCCTACAATGAGCAGTTCTTC	CASSLALAYNEQFF
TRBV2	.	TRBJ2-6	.	TGTGCCAGCAGTGGCGACAGAACGCTCTCTGGGGCCAACGTCCTGACTTTC	CASSGDRTLSGANVLTF
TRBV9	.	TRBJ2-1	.	TGTGCCAGCAACCCCTCGAGCGTCTACAATGAGCAGTTCTTC	CASNPSSVYNEQFF
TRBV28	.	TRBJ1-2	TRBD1	TGTGCCAGCAGTCTCCAACCGGGACAGGGTCTTGGCTACACCTTC	CASSLQPGQGLGYTF
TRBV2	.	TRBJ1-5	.	TGTGCCAGCAGTGAGCTACGGGGTGAGAATCAGCCCCAGCATTTT	CASSELRGENQPQHF
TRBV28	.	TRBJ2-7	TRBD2	TGTGCCAGCAGTTTGGCTAGCGGGGGCCTTACAGAGCAGTACTTC	CASSLASGGLTEQYF
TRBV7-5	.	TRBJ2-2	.	TGTGCCAGAAGGCATATCGGAAGCGGGAGGGCCTATAACGGGGAGCTGTTTTTT	CARRHIGSGRAYNGELFF
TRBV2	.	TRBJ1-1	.	TGTGCCAGCAGTATGGAAGGGGACACTGAAGCTTTCTTT	CASSMEGDTEAFF
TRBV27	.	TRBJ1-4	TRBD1	TGTGCCAGCAGTTTATCGATCCAAATCAGGGGGCGAACTAATGAAAAACTGTTTTTT	CASSLSIQIRGRTNEKLFF
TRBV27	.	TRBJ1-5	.	TGTGCCAGCAGTTTGGGCTTGGGCAGGCTTCAGCCCCAGCATTTT	CASSLGLGRLQPQHF
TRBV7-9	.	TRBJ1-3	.	TGTGCCAGCGGATCGCCAGGTGTTGACGGCACCATATATTTT	CASGSPGVDGTIYF
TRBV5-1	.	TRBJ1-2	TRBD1	TGCGCCAGCAGCTTGCGGACAGGAATAATGAATGGCTACACCTTC	CASSLRTGIMNGYTF
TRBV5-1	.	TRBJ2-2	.	TGCGCCAGCAGCTTGCCGGCTCAGCTTGAGGCCGGGGAGCTGTTTTTT	CASSLPAQLEAGELFF
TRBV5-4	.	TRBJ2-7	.	TGTGCCAGCAGCTTCGGAGCACTCAGGGGTTTCTACGAGCAGTACTTC	CASSFGALRGFYEQYF
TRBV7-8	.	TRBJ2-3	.	TGTGCCAGCAGCTTATTTAGCAGCTTGAATACGCAGTATTTT	CASSLFSSLNTQYF
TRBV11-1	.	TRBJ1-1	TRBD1	TGTGCCAGCAGCCGACGACAGGGGGCTGACACTGAAGCTTTCTTT	CASSRRQGADTEAFF
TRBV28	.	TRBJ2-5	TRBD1	TGTGCCAGCAGTTCTGGACAGGGCGCCGACAGGGCCCAGTACTTC	CASSSGQGADRAQYF
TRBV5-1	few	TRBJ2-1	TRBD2	TGCGCCAGCAGCTCGAGACCTAGGACTAGCGGGCCCAGCTCCTACAATGAGCAGTTCTTC	CASSSRPRTSGPSSYNEQFF
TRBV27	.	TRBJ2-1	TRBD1	TGTGCCAGCAGTGTGGACAGGGGCGGCTACAATGAGCAGTTCTTC	CASSVDRGGYNEQFF
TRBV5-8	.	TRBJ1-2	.	TGTGCCAGCAGCTACGCCCCCCGCGTTAACTATGGCTACACCTTC	CASSYAPRVNYGYTF
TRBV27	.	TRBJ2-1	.	TGTGCCAGCAGTCCCAGGTACAATGAGCAGTTCTTC	CASSPRYNEQFF
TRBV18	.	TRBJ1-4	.	TGTGCCAGCTCACCCAGGGGCCAAGGCGGAAAACTGTTTTTT	CASSPRGQGGKLFF
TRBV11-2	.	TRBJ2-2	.	TGTGCCAGCAGCTTAGGGTGCGCGGTGAACACCGGGGAGCTGTTTTTT	CASSLGCAVNTGELFF
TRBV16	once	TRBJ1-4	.	TGTGCCAGCAGCCATCGCACAGGGAGTCGCCGAGAAAAACTGTTTTTT	CASSHRTGSRREKLFF
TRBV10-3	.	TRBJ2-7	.	TGTGCCATCAGTGAGGAGAGAACCCTCTACGAGCAGTACTTC	CAISEERTLYEQYF
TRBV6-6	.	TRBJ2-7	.	TGTGCCAGCAGTTACCTAGCTAAATACGAGCAGTACTTC	CASSYLAKYEQYF
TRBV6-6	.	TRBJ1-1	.	TGTGCCAGCAGTCCGCGGCTCACTGAAGCTTTCTTT	CASSPRLTEAFF
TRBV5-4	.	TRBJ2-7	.	TGTGCCAGCAGCTTGGTTGGTCAGAACTACGAGCAGTACTTC	CASSLVGQNYEQYF
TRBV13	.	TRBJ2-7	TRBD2	TGTGCCAGCAGTCGTGGAGGAGGGAGGGGACCCTACGAGCAGTACTTC	CASSRGGGRGPYEQYF
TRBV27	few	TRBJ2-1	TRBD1	TGTGCCAGCAGTTCAGGGACAGGGTTCGGGCAGTTCTTC	CASSSGTGFGQFF
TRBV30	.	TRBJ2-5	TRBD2	TGTGCCTGGAGTACCGGGGGTAGCGGGAGGGCCGAGCCGTACTTC	CAWSTGGSGRAEPYF
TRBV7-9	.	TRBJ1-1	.	TGTGCCAGCAGCCCCACAGGTATAAAGAACACTGAAGCTTTCTTT	CASSPTGIKNTEAFF
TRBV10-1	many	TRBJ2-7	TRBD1	TGCGCCAGCAGTTCCGGGACAGGGGGGTACGAGCAGTACTTC	CASSSGTGGYEQYF
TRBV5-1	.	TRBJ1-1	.	TGCGCCAGCAGCTTTCGGACAGCCACTGAAGCTTTCTTT	CASSFRTATEAFF
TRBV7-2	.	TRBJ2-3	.	TGTGCCAGCAGCCACGGACGGGACACAGATACGCAGTATTTT	CASSHGRDTDTQYF
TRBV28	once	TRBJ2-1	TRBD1	TGTGCCAGCAGACCCACCCCAGGGGGTTCCTACAATGAGCAGTTCTTC	CASRPTPGGSYNEQFF
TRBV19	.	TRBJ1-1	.	TGTGCCAGTAGTATTGGTACTTTTACAGGTGGGGAAGCTTTCTTT	CASSIGTFTGGEAFF
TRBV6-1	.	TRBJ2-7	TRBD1	TGTGCCAGCAGATCCGGGACAGCAATAGGCGAGCAGTACTTC	CASRSGTAIGEQYF
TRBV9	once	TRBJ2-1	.	TGTGCCAGCAGCGTAGAACAGCAAGGGGTTTACAATGAGCAGTTCTTC	CASSVEQQGVYNEQFF
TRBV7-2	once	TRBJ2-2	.	TGTGCCAGCAGCCCGCGACAGGATTGGAACACCGGGGAGCTGTTTTTT	CASSPRQDWNTGELFF
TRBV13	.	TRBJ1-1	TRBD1	TGTGCCAGCAGCTTAGTTGGGGACAGCACCAGGAGCACTGAAGCTTTCTTT	CASSLVGDSTRSTEAFF
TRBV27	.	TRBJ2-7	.	TGTGCCAGTAAGAGCGACGGGGTTAGGGAGCAGTACTTC	CASKSDGVREQYF
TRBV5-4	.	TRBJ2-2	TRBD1	TGTGCCAGCAGTCGGGACAGGGTTTACACCGGGGAGCTGTTTTTT	CASSRDRVYTGELFF
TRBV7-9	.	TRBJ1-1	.	TGTGCCAGCAGCTTAGTCCCAGGTGAAGCTTTCTTT	CASSLVPGEAFF
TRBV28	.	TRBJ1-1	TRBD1	TGTGCCAGCAGATCCATCACCGGGACAGGGGGAACCACCCAAGCTTTCTTT	CASRSITGTGGTTQAFF
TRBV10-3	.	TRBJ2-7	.	TGTGCCATCATGCTTTCGACACCTGGTGAGCAGTACTTC	CAIMLSTPGEQYF
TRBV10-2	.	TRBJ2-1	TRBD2	TGCGCCAGCAGTGATCTAGCGGGAGATGCTTCGTATGAGCAGTTCTTC	CASSDLAGDASYEQFF
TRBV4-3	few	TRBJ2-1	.	TGCGCCAGCAGCCAAGACCATGGGAGACCCTACAATGAGCAGTTCTTC	CASSQDHGRPYNEQFF
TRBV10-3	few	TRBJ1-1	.	TGTGCCATCAGTATTACTTCGAACACTGAAGCTTTCTTT	CAISITSNTEAFF